The 29 T cell receptor beta chains listed next were all sequenced from one sample in a study of blood T cell repertoires in COVID-19. Only in-frame clones appear in the TCRdb table, and some are missing; sequencing was by immunoSEQ multiplex PCR. The table includes around 78,000 clones, around four fifths detected once. The specimen was peripheral blood. The receptors here all came from a human donor in a cohort sampled during active COVID-19.

The chain employs TRBV18 and TRBJ1-1; tentatively, D is TRBD1 (5 bases). This CDR3 has 17 residues. Germline CDR1 and CDR2: KGHSH and LQKENI. V was cut by 6 bases and J by 5 bases, with 25 bases left in between. The CDR3 DNA reads TGTGCCAGCTCCCCAAAAGACGGCGGGGGGAGAGAAACTGAAGCTTTCTTT. It codes for CASSPKDGGGRETEAFF.

This chain connects TRBV6-7 to TRBJ2-7, with 12 bases that match TRBD1. TRBV6-7 is recorded as an ORF, its role being uncertain. The CDR3 loop spans 14 amino acids. The V segment lost 8 bases and the J segment 4 bases; nucleotides outside the gene matches: 6. The CDR3 nucleotides read TGTGCCAGCCGACCGGGACAGGGGGCTTACGAGCAGTACTTC. It specifies CASRPGQGAYEQYF.

A remark on this clone: The germline gene is not matched at one end of the junction; a read error may be the cause. This rearrangement joins TRBV30 to TRBJ1-2; a weak D match, TRBD1 (6 bases). CDR1 GTSNPN and CDR2 SVGIG come from the germline V gene (reference sequence). This CDR3 is built from 11 residues. This chain's CDR3 is CAWSVGGFDAF. CDR3 bases: TGTGCCTGGAGTGTAGGGGGATTCGACGCCTTC. Based on the CDR3 plus reference TRBV30 and TRBJ1-2, the full variable domain is SQTIHQWPATLVQPVGSPLSLECTVEGTSNPNLYWYRQAAGRGLQLLFYSVGIGQISSEVPQNLSASRPQDRQFILSSKKLLLSDSGFYLCAWSVGGFDAFGSGTRLTVV.

The J gene is TRBJ1-1, the V gene TRBV2; 7 bases line up with TRBD1. Per the germline V gene, CDR1 is SNHLY and CDR2 is FYNNEI. J lost 1 base, V lost 11 bases, and 7 bases had no gene match. The CDR3 extends over 13 amino acids. The CDR3 coding sequence is TGTGCCGCAGGAGGGACAGCGAACACTGAAGCTTTCTTT. Protein product: CAAGGTANTEAFF.

This clone was detected a few times. The V gene is TRBV7-8, the J gene TRBJ1-6; no clear D gene. The germline V and J ends were trimmed by 5 bases and 6 bases, with 14 bases remaining between them. The CDR3 runs to 15 residues. In germline, CDR1 is SGHVS, CDR2 FQNEAQ. The CDR3 bases are TGTGCCAGCAGCCCAATTAGCCGTCCTAATTCACCCCTCCACTTT. Protein product: CASSPISRPNSPLHF.

A single count supports this clone. This chain joins TRBV6-6 and TRBJ2-2; 9 nucleotides align to TRBD2. The CDR3 sequence is 14 residues long. Germline assignment: CDR1 MNHNY and CDR2 SVGAGI (reference sequence). The ends lost 7 bases at V and 6 bases at J; junction bases unmatched: 6. CDR3 nucleotides: TGTGCCAGCATTGCCAGCGGGGGGTCCGGGGAGCTGTTTTTT. This translates into CASIASGGSGELFF.

The chain employs TRBV5-8 and TRBJ2-3; D might be TRBD2 (5 bases). The CDR3 spans 15 residues. Germline CDR1 is SGHTS and CDR2 is YDEGEE. Deletions cut 5 bases from V and 6 bases from J, with 19 bases between. DNA for the CDR3: TGTGCCAGCAGTTCACTCGGGGAGAAGCGGGATACGCAGTATTTT. Its translation: CASSSLGEKRDTQYF.

The genes are TRBV7-2 and TRBJ2-2, with TRBD1 matching 8 bases. The CDR3 length is 15 residues. V lost 5 bases and J lost 5; bases outside the gene matches: 7. Germline CDR1 SGHTA, CDR2 FQGNSA. This CDR3 is CASSRGRGLTGELFF. As DNA, the CDR3 is TGTGCCAGCAGCCGGGGCAGGGGGCTAACCGGGGAGCTGTTTTTT.

The CDR3 DNA reads TGTGCCAGCAGCGCGACAGGGGTCCGTAACTATGGCTACACCTTC. Translating it yields CASSATGVRNYGYTF. The V gene is TRBV7-8, the J gene TRBJ1-2; 8 bases map to TRBD1. CDR3 length: 15 amino acids. V shed 5 bases and J 1 base; nucleotides not matched to a gene: 6. The V gene's germline CDR1 is SGHVS and CDR2 FQNEAQ.

The chain has TRBV9 and TRBJ2-7, with a tentative D call TRBD2 (5 bases). V was pared by 3 bases and J by 2 bases, with 12 bases between. This CDR3 contains 14 residues. In germline, CDR1 is SGDLS, CDR2 YYNGEE. The CDR3 region is CASSAPDGTYEQYF. DNA of the CDR3: TGTGCCAGCAGCGCCCCGGACGGGACCTACGAGCAGTACTTC.

V usage is TRBV2 and J usage is TRBJ1-1; D remains ambiguous. Trimming left V 0 bases short and J 0 bases short, with 11 bases between. The CDR3 has 16 residues. Germline CDR1 SNHLY, CDR2 FYNNEI. The CDR3 nucleotides read TGTGCCAGCAGTGAAGCCGGGAACTCCATGAACACTGAAGCTTTCTTT. As protein: CASSEAGNSMNTEAFF.

This chain links TRBV7-2 with TRBJ2-3; D gene uncertain. Germline assignment: CDR1 SGHTA and CDR2 FQGNSA. This CDR3 is built from 11 residues. V shed 2 bases and J shed 5 bases, with 2 bases lying between them. The CDR3 bases are TGTGCCAGCAGCTTACGAGATACGCAGTATTTT. Translation gives CASSLRDTQYF.

This clone was seen once. The J gene is TRBJ1-2, the V gene TRBV30; D is unclear. CDR1 is GTSNPN and CDR2 is SVGIG in the germline V gene (reference sequence). The CDR3 length is 14 residues. The V end was cut by 0 bases, the J end by 0 bases, with 8 bases between. CDR3 sequence reads: CAWSVQQTNYGYTF. CDR3 bases: TGTGCCTGGAGTGTACAGCAGACTAACTATGGCTACACCTTC.

This clone has only a few counts. The chain couples TRBV5-1 to TRBJ2-1; TRBD1 aligns across 9 bases. The CDR3 contains 15 residues. J was trimmed by 6 bases and V by 3 bases; bases with no gene match: 7. Germline values: CDR1 SGHRS, CDR2 YFSETQ. The CDR3 spells CASSSLGTGLNEQFF. CDR3 coding DNA: TGCGCCAGCAGCTCCCTCGGGACAGGGCTCAATGAGCAGTTCTTC.

This chain connects TRBV5-4 to TRBJ1-6, with 7 bases fitting TRBD1. CDR1 and CDR2 (germline): SGHNT, YYREEE (reference sequence). The CDR3 covers 15 residues. V shed 4 bases and J 7 bases; nucleotides not matched to a gene: 8. The CDR3 DNA sequence: TGTGCCAGCAGCCGATTGGGACAGACCAATTCACCCCTCCACTTT. It encodes CASSRLGQTNSPLHF.

The chain joins TRBV7-2 to TRBJ2-4, with 14 nucleotides matching TRBD2. The CDR3 runs 18 residues. V gave up 6 bases and J gave up 2 bases; unmatched junction bases: 9. The germline CDR1 and CDR2 sequences are SGHTA and FQGNSA. As DNA, the CDR3 is TGTGCCAGCAGATCGACTAGCGGGGGGGGCGGTTCCAAAAACATTCAGTACTTC. Amino acids: CASRSTSGGGGSKNIQYF.

V usage is TRBV7-2 and J usage is TRBJ2-5, with 9 positions matching TRBD1. CDR3 size: 16 residues. Looked up from germline, CDR1 is SGHTA and CDR2 is FQGNSA. The junction had 4 bases not matched to a gene; V was cut back by 1 base and J by 1 base. The CDR3 reads CASSLGGQGLQETQYF. The DNA of the CDR3 is TGTGCCAGCAGCTTAGGGGGACAGGGCCTCCAAGAGACCCAGTACTTC. The full variable domain, its missing parts supplied by reference TRBV7-2 and TRBJ2-5, is GAGVSQSPSNKVTEKGKDVELRCDPISGHTALYWYRQSLGQGLEFLIYFQGNSAPDKSGLPSDRFSAERTGGSVSTLTIQRTQQEDSAVYLCASSLGGQGLQETQYFGPGTRLLVL.

This clone was seen only once. This rearrangement joins TRBV5-4 to TRBJ1-3; no clear D. The CDR3 runs 16 residues. In germline, CDR1 is SGHNT, CDR2 YYREEE (reference sequence). V was shortened by 4 bases and J by 0 bases, with 14 bases between the two germline ends. In nucleotides, the CDR3 is TGTGCCAGCAGCCTAACTGGTCCAGGCTCTGGAAACACCATATATTTT. Translation: CASSLTGPGSGNTIYF.

This clone was seen only a few times. The sample carries other DNA sequences with the same CDR3. This chain connects TRBV6-1 to TRBJ1-2; the D is unclear. The germline V and J ends were trimmed by 0 bases and 5 bases, with 7 bases remaining between them. In germline, CDR1 is MNHNS, CDR2 SASEGT. The CDR3 consists of 13 residues. DNA for the CDR3: TGTGCCAGCAGTGAAGCCAACGGTTATGGCTACACCTTC. Its translation: CASSEANGYGYTF.

The rearrangement joins TRBV25-1 to TRBJ2-7, with 9 bases lining up with TRBD1. The CDR3 runs to 12 residues. The ends lost 6 bases at V and 7 bases at J; junction bases unmatched: 4. The germline V gene encodes CDR1 MGHDK and CDR2 SYGVNS. The CDR3 DNA reads as TGTGCCAGCAGCCGACAGGGGGAAGAGCAGTACTTC. Translation gives CASSRQGEEQYF.

V gene TRBV25-1 combines with J gene TRBJ1-3; tentative D call: TRBD1 (6 bases). V dropped 0 bases and J dropped 5 bases, with 17 bases sitting between them. Germline V CDR1 and CDR2: MGHDK, SYGVNS. The CDR3 has 17 amino acids. CDR3 amino acids: CASSEYRRGRGRNTIYF. For the CDR3, the DNA is TGTGCCAGCAGTGAATATCGAAGGGGCAGGGGAAGAAACACCATATATTTT.

The count of this clone is one. The rearrangement links TRBV9 to TRBJ2-3; 12 nucleotides line up with TRBD2. The length of the CDR3 is 15 residues. Germline V gene lookup returns CDR1 SGDLS and CDR2 YYNGEE. Trimming took 1 base from V and 6 from J; bases not matched to a gene: 3. In DNA, the CDR3 is TGTGCCAGCAGCGTACTAGCGGGGGGGCCTGATACGCAGTATTTT. Amino acids: CASSVLAGGPDTQYF.

This clone was detected only once. This chain links TRBV6-2 or TRBV6-3 with TRBJ2-5; D may be TRBD1 (6 bases). V lost 2 bases and J lost 5, with 21 bases in between. The CDR3 is made up of 17 amino acids. Germline V CDR1 and CDR2: MNHEY, SVGEGT. CDR3 region: CASSYQRRTAPGETQYF. The CDR3 DNA reads TGTGCCAGCAGTTACCAGAGAAGGACAGCCCCTGGGGAGACCCAGTACTTC.

This clone has only a few counts. The chain recombines TRBV2 with TRBJ1-2; 7 positions match TRBD1. In germline, CDR1 is SNHLY, CDR2 FYNNEI. CDR3 size: 15 residues. Germline trimming cut 7 bases from V and 5 bases from J; bases unmatched to any gene: 13. The CDR3 nucleotides are TGTGCCAGCATCACCTCCCCAGGGGGAGGTTATGGCTACACCTTC. Translated, it gives CASITSPGGGYGYTF.

The chain recombines TRBV6-1 with TRBJ1-1; D call uncertain. This CDR3 comprises 14 residues. Per the germline V gene, CDR1 is MNHNS and CDR2 is SASEGT. V was pared by 2 bases and J by 10 bases, with 17 bases between. This chain's CDR3 is CASSELFSGLAAFF. The CDR3 DNA reads TGTGCCAGCAGTGAATTATTTTCGGGTTTGGCAGCTTTCTTT.

CDR3 coding DNA: TGCGCCAGCAGCCCCTGGACAGGGGATGGCTACACCTTC. It codes for CASSPWTGDGYTF. The V call is TRBV5-1, the J call TRBJ1-2; 9 nucleotides agree with TRBD1. The length of the CDR3 is 13 residues. Germline V gives CDR1 SGHRS, CDR2 YFSETQ. V lost 4 bases and J lost 6; bases outside the gene matches: 4.

This clone was counted only a few times. The V and J genes are TRBV6-5 and TRBJ2-7, with a weak D call TRBD1 (6 bases). The V end was cut by 4 bases, the J end by 3 bases, with 10 bases between. This CDR3 is 13 amino acids long. Per germline, CDR1 MNHEY and CDR2 SVGAGI. CDR3 sequence reads: CASSSGTSYEQYF. The CDR3 DNA follows: TGTGCCAGCAGTTCCGGGACAAGCTACGAGCAGTACTTC.

The chain is built from TRBV9 and TRBJ2-1, with 8 positions matching TRBD2. Trimming removed 0 bases from V and 8 bases from J; junction bases left unmatched: 10. The V gene's germline CDR1 is SGDLS and CDR2 YYNGEE. This CDR3 comprises 16 residues. The DNA of the CDR3 is TGTGCCAGCAGCGTAGAGCCAGCGGGGGTAATACATGAGCAGTTCTTC. Protein sequence: CASSVEPAGVIHEQFF. The full variable domain, in which reference TRBV9 and TRBJ2-1 provide the parts outside the CDR3, is DSGVTQTPKHLITATGQRVTLRCSPRSGDLSVYWYQQSLDQGLQFLIQYYNGEERAKGNILERFSAQQFPDLHSELNLSSLELGDSALYFCASSVEPAGVIHEQFFGPGTRLTVL.

This clone was recorded a few times. J is TRBJ2-4 and V is TRBV2, with D perhaps TRBD2 (5 bases). CDR1 and CDR2 (germline): SNHLY, FYNNEI. Trimming left V 4 bases short and J 3 bases short, with 7 bases between. This CDR3 has 13 amino acids. The CDR3 nucleotides read TGTGCCAGCAGTGCCAGCGGCAAAAACATTCAGTACTTC. Translated: CASSASGKNIQYF.